The present entry profiles one T cell receptor (beta chain) with its context. Sequencing of TCR beta covered CD8+ and CD4+ T cells obtained from blood. Healthy donors acted as controls, with matching for age and sex. Negative magnetic isolation gave CD8+ and CD4+ cells; FACS enriched CD8+ TEMRA. CDR3 length equals 14 residues. Germline loops: CDR1 SNHLY, CDR2 FYNNEI. V was pared by 0 bases and J by 8 bases, with 14 bases between. This sample is drawn from a study of CD8 T cells in Susac syndrome. With random hexamers, roughly 0.45 to 1 ug RNA was reverse transcribed. By means of immunoSEQ multiplex PCR, TCR beta CDR3 spanning 54 Vbeta and 13 Jbeta underwent amplification. TCRdb reprocessed the immunoSEQ multiplex PCR reads via MiXCR and lists one record per CDR3 protein. The sample lists approximately 110,000 distinct CDR3 sequences, around 94% occurring once.

The source of this sequence is a human donor in good health. The sequenced sample consisted of CD4+ T cells from PBMCs. This chain links TRBV2 with TRBJ2-7, with D perhaps TRBD1 (5 bases). For the CDR3, the DNA is TGTGCCAGCAGTGAAGCGCAACAGGCCACGAAGCAGTACTTC. Translation gives CASSEAQQATKQYF.